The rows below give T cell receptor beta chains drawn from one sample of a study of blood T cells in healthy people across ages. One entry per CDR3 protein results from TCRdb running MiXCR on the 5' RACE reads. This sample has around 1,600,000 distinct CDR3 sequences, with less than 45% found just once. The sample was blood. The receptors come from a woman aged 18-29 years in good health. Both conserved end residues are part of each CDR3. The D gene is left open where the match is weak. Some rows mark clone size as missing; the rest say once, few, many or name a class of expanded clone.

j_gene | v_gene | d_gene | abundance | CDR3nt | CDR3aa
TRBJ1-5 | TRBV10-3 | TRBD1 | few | TGTGCCATCAGTGGGCCGCCGGGACAGGGGATGTATAGCAATCAGCCCCAGCATTTT | CAISGPPGQGMYSNQPQHF
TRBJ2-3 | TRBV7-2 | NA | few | TGTGCCAGCAGCCCCCAACCGAGGGCAGGAGATACGCAGTATTTT | CASSPQPRAGDTQYF
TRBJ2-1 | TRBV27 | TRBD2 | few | TGTGCCAGCAGTTTATACGGTAGCGGGAGTGGGTACAATGAGCAGTTCTTC | CASSLYGSGSGYNEQFF
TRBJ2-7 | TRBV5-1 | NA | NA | TGCGCCAGCGGGGGCGAAACCTACAATGAGCAGTACTTC | CASGGETYNEQYF
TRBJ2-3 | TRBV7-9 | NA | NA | TGTGCCAGCAGCTACCATCAAGGGGTAAATACGCAGTATTTT | CASSYHQGVNTQYF
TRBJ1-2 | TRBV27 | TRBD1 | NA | TGTGCCAGCAGTTTAGTGGGCAGGGGGCCTACCTATGGCTACACCTTC | CASSLVGRGPTYGYTF
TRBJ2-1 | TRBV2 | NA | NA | TGTGCCAGCCCTAGCCTTGGCAATGAGCAGTTCTTC | CASPSLGNEQFF
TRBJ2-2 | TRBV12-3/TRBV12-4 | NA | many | TGTGCCAGCAGACTCACCGGGGAGCTGTTTTTT | CASRLTGELFF
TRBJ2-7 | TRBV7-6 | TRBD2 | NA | TGTGCCAGCAGCTATGGACTAGCGGGGGAGAGCTCCTACGAGCAGTACTTC | CASSYGLAGESSYEQYF
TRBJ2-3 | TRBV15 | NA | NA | TGTGCCACCAGCAGAAAAGATGGGGGCACAGATACGCAGTATTTT | CATSRKDGGTDTQYF
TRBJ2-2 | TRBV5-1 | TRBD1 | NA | TGCGCCAGCAGCTCGACAGGGCTTACCGGGGAGCTGTTTTTT | CASSSTGLTGELFF
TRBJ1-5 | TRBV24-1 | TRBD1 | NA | TGTGCCACCAGTGGCCAGGACAGGGGAGATCAGCCCCAGCATTTT | CATSGQDRGDQPQHF
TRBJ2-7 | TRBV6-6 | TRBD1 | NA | TGTGCCAGCAGAAGAACCGGGACAGGAACCTACGAGCAGTACTTC | CASRRTGTGTYEQYF
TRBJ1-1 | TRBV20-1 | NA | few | TGCAGTGCTAGGGTGGAGAGTAATGAAGCTTTCTTT | CSARVESNEAFF
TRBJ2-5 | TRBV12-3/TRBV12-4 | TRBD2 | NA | TGTGCCAGCAGTTTATTTGCCTCCGGGACTAGCGGGCCCCGGGGTAATGAGCAGTACTTC | CASSLFASGTSGPRGNEQYF
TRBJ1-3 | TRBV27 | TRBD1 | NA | TGTGCCAGCAGTCCCGTAGGGACAGTTTCTGGAAACACCATATATTTT | CASSPVGTVSGNTIYF
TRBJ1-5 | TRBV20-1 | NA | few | TGCAGTGCAAAGGGTGGTAGTAATCAGCCCCAGCATTTT | CSAKGGSNQPQHF
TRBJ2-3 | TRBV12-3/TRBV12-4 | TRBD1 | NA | TGTGCCAGCAGTCACCGGGACAGGTTCACAGATACGCAGTATTTT | CASSHRDRFTDTQYF
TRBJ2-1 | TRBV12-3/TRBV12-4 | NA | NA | TGTGCCAGCAGTCCGCGGGTGTATGAGCAGTTCTTC | CASSPRVYEQFF
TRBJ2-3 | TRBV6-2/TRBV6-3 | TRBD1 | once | TGTGCCAGCAGTTACGGGACAGGGGGTTCTTTTACAGATACGCAGTATTTT | CASSYGTGGSFTDTQYF
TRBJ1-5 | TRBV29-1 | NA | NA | TGCGGATGTGGTTATAGCAATCAGCCCCAGCATTTT | CGCGYSNQPQHF
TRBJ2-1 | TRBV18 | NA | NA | TGTGCCAGCTCACCTGGACGGGAGCTTTGGTACAATGAGCAGTTCTTC | CASSPGRELWYNEQFF
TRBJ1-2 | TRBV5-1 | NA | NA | TGCGCCAGCAGCTTGGTCGGCGCGCAAAATGGCTACACCTTC | CASSLVGAQNGYTF
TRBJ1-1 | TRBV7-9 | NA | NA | TGTGCCAGCAGCTTAGCGCAAGCCTTGAACACTGAAGCTTTCTTT | CASSLAQALNTEAFF
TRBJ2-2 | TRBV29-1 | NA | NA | TGCAGCGTTGGGGGTATTGGCAGGGTGTACACCGGGGAGCTGTTTTTT | CSVGGIGRVYTGELFF
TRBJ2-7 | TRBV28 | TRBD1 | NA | TGTGCCAGCAGTCCTTCCCCTACCCGACAGGGGTCCTACAATGAGCAGTACTTC | CASSPSPTRQGSYNEQYF
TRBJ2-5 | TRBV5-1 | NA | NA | TGCGCCAGCTTTCTGGGCCCCAACCAAGAGACCCAGTACTTC | CASFLGPNQETQYF
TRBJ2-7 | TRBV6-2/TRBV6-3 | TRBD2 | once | TGTGCCAGCAGTTACGGTCGCCTAGCGGGAGGGGGGACCCCCTACAATGAGCAGTACTTC | CASSYGRLAGGGTPYNEQYF
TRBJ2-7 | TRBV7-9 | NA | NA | TGTGCCAGCAGCTTTTTCGGCGGAGGGGGTCATTACGAGCAGTACTTC | CASSFFGGGGHYEQYF
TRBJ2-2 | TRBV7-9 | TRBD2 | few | TGTGCCAGCAGCCCATCTAGCGGGGGGAACACCGGGGAGCTGTTTTTT | CASSPSSGGNTGELFF
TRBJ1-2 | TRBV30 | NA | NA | TGTGCCTGGAGTGGGAGCGGGCGGGCCCTTGGCTACACCTTC | CAWSGSGRALGYTF
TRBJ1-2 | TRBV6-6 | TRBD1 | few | TGTGCCAGCACCGGGACAGCCTATGGCTACACCTTC | CASTGTAYGYTF
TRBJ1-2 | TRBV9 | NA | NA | TGTGCCAGCAGCCCACATCGGACAGTCTATGGCTACACCTTC | CASSPHRTVYGYTF
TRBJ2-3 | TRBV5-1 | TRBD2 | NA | TGCGCCAGCAGCTCCACCGGGACTAGCGGATCAGATACGCAGTATTTT | CASSSTGTSGSDTQYF
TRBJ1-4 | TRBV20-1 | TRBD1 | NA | TGCAGTGCTAGACATGCCGGGACAGGAAATGAAAAACTGTTTTTT | CSARHAGTGNEKLFF
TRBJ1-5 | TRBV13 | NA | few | TGTGCCAGCAGTACGAAGGGCTTTCAGCCCCAGCATTTT | CASSTKGFQPQHF
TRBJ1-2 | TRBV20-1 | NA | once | TGCAGTGCTAGAAGTGGGAGGGGGAGCTATGGCTACACCTTC | CSARSGRGSYGYTF
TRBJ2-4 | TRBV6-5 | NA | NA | TGTGCCAGCACCGATATAGCCAAAAACATTCAGTACTTC | CASTDIAKNIQYF
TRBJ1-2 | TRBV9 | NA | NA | TGTGCCAGCAGCCCGGGACGAGAGGACTACACCTTC | CASSPGREDYTF
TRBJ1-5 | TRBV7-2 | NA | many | TGTGCCAGCAGCTTAGCGTTGACGGTTAGCAATCAGCCCCAGCATTTT | CASSLALTVSNQPQHF
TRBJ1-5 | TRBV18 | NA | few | TGTGCCAGCTCAGGGGCAGGGGCAAATCAGCCCCAGCATTTT | CASSGAGANQPQHF
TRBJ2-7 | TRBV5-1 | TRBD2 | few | TGCGCCAGCAGCTTGACGGGAGGGCACTCCTACGAGCAGTACTTC | CASSLTGGHSYEQYF
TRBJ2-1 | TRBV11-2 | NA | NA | TGTGCCAGCAGCTTAAGGTTCGAGACCCAGTTCTTC | CASSLRFETQFF
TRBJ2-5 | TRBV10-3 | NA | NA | TGTGCCATCAGTGGACCCGGACAGGGAGGGGGACAAGAGACCCAGTACTTC | CAISGPGQGGGQETQYF
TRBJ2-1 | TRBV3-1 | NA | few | TGTGCCAGCAGCCAGAGACTAGTCAATGAGCAGTTCTTC | CASSQRLVNEQFF
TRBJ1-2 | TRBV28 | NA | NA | TGTGCCAGCAGTGCCCGTTCCGCTCCCTATGGCTACACCTTC | CASSARSAPYGYTF
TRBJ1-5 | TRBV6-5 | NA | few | TGTGCCAGCAGTCCAGGGACGGCGCATAGCAATCAGCCCCAGCATTTT | CASSPGTAHSNQPQHF
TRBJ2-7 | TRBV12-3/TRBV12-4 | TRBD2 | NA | TGTGCCAGCAGCTCCCGGACTAGCGGGACGTACAATGAGCAGTACTTC | CASSSRTSGTYNEQYF